A single sample is the source of the 9 T cell receptor beta chains below, sequenced in a study of blood T cell repertoires in COVID-19. The method was immunoSEQ multiplex PCR; TCRdb's version includes in-frame clones alone and lacks a portion of them. The repertoire holds some 460,000 clones, with around nine tenths as singletons. Material for sequencing was PBMCs or T cells enriched from blood (not recorded which). The receptors were gathered from a woman younger than 35 with acute COVID-19.

V and J are TRBV28 and TRBJ1-4; D is possibly TRBD1 (5 bases). V was clipped by 1 base and J by 6 bases, with 9 bases between them. This CDR3 is 14 amino acids long. In germline, CDR1 is MDHEN, CDR2 SYDVKM. In DNA form, the CDR3 reads TGTGCCAGCAGTTTATCGGGGGAGTATGAAAAACTGTTTTTT. Residues: CASSLSGEYEKLFF.

The genes are TRBV7-7 and TRBJ2-7; the D gene is possibly TRBD1 (6 bases). Germline CDR1 is SSHAT and CDR2 is FNYEAQ (reference sequence). CDR3 length: 12 amino acids. V was trimmed by 4 bases and J by 5 bases, leaving 9 bases between them. The CDR3 DNA follows: TGTGCCAGCAGCTATAGGGGGAACGAGCAGTACTTC. This encodes CASSYRGNEQYF.

This clone was found once. The rearrangement uses TRBV7-9 and TRBJ1-2; D gene ambiguous. Trimming pared 4 bases from V and 2 bases from J, leaving 8 bases between. CDR1 and CDR2 from the germline V gene are SEHNR and FQNEAQ (reference sequence). There are 13 residues in the CDR3. The CDR3 reads CASSSSVNYGYTF. The DNA of the CDR3 is TGTGCCAGCAGCTCCTCGGTAAACTATGGCTACACCTTC. Full variable domain (remainder filled in from reference TRBV7-9 and TRBJ1-2): DTGVSQNPRHKITKRGQNVTFRCDPISEHNRLYWYRQTLGQGPEFLTYFQNEAQLEKSRLLSDRFSAERPKGSFSTLEIQRTEQGDSAMYLCASSSSVNYGYTFGSGTRLTVV.

This chain links TRBV7-2 with TRBJ1-6; a weak D match, TRBD1 (5 bases). Looked up from germline, CDR1 is SGHTA and CDR2 is FQGNSA. V was shortened by 5 bases and J by 7 bases, with 15 bases between the two germline ends. The length of the CDR3 is 15 residues. The DNA of the CDR3 is TGTGCCAGCAGCCCCGAGGCAGGGAAGAATTCACCCCTCCACTTT. Protein product: CASSPEAGKNSPLHF.

The chain links TRBV12-3 or TRBV12-4 to TRBJ2-1; D ambiguous. The CDR3 has 12 residues. V lost 6 bases, J lost 10 bases, and 13 bases lay in between. The chain's CDR3 is CASSLTFGEQFF. DNA of the CDR3: TGTGCCAGCAGCCTTACATTTGGCGAGCAGTTCTTC.

About this clone itself: A read error is the likely source, as a far larger clone sits one nucleotide away. This rearrangement joins TRBV5-6 to TRBJ1-1; D may be TRBD1 (5 bases). Trimming left V 4 bases short and J 6 bases short, with 10 bases between. CDR3 size: 12 residues. CDR1 is SGHDT, CDR2 YYEEEE, per germline. The CDR3 DNA follows: TGTGCCAGCAGCCGAGGGGAGGCTGAAGCTTTCTTT. Its protein is CASSRGEAEAFF.

This clone appeared once. The chain joins TRBV28 to TRBJ1-3, with 7 bases aligning to TRBD1. Trimming cost V 7 bases and J 0 bases; bases outside gene matches: 3. This CDR3 region has 14 residues. Germline V gene data show CDR1 as MDHEN and CDR2 as SYDVKM. CDR3: CASNDRASGNTIYF. The CDR3 coding sequence is TGTGCCAGCAATGACAGGGCCTCTGGAAACACCATATATTTT.

The rearrangement joins TRBV10-3 to TRBJ1-1; D possibly corresponds to TRBD1 (5 bases). Trimming cost V 7 bases and J 3 bases, with 12 bases left between them. The CDR3 runs 13 residues. Germline loops: CDR1 ENHRY, CDR2 SYGVKD. The CDR3 coding sequence is TGTGCCATCACAGGGCGTATGGACACTGAAGCTTTCTTT. It codes for CAITGRMDTEAFF.

This chain connects TRBV19 to TRBJ2-7; 9 bases are a match to TRBD1. The germline V gene has CDR1 LNHDA and CDR2 SQIVND (reference sequence). The ends lost 3 bases at V and 7 bases at J; junction bases unmatched: 10. This CDR3 has 15 residues. The CDR3 sequence is CASSITGTGPREQYF. DNA of the CDR3: TGTGCCAGTAGTATTACCGGGACAGGGCCTAGGGAGCAGTACTTC.